These T cell receptor beta chains were read from a single sample in a study of human T cells and chemical hapten exposure. Via MiXCR, TCRdb re-called the 5' RACE reads, giving one row per CDR3 protein. The data contain 100,000 to 120,000 distinct CDR3 sequences, around 20% of them singletons. The receptor set was obtained from a human donor in good health. Both conserved end residues are part of each CDR3. D genes are given only for firm matches. Clone size appears in some rows only: once, few, many, or a class for an expanded clone.

clone_size: few
v_call: TRBV6-5
d_call: -
j_call: TRBJ1-4
cdr3_aa: CASSYRPATNEKLFF
cdr3_nt: TGTGCCAGCAGTTACCGACCGGCAACTAATGAAAAACTGTTTTTT

clone_size: -
v_call: TRBV12-3/TRBV12-4
d_call: TRBD2
j_call: TRBJ2-7
cdr3_aa: CASSFWTFLAGVVYEQYF
cdr3_nt: TGTGCCAGCAGTTTCTGGACATTTCTAGCGGGAGTAGTCTACGAGCAGTACTTC

clone_size: -
v_call: TRBV10-1
d_call: -
j_call: TRBJ1-1
cdr3_aa: CASSELPLGTEAFF
cdr3_nt: TGCGCCAGCAGTGAGCTTCCCTTAGGCACTGAAGCTTTCTTT

clone_size: few
v_call: TRBV5-1
d_call: -
j_call: TRBJ1-5
cdr3_aa: CASSSDSNQPQHF
cdr3_nt: TGCGCCAGCAGCTCGGATAGCAATCAGCCCCAGCATTTT

clone_size: -
v_call: TRBV2
d_call: TRBD1
j_call: TRBJ2-6
cdr3_aa: CASSPNRGSGANVLTF
cdr3_nt: TGTGCCAGCAGCCCAAACAGGGGCTCTGGGGCCAACGTCCTGACTTTC

clone_size: -
v_call: TRBV28
d_call: TRBD1
j_call: TRBJ1-5
cdr3_aa: CASSSSGGSNQPQHF
cdr3_nt: TGTGCCAGCAGTTCTTCAGGGGGTAGCAATCAGCCCCAGCATTTT

clone_size: -
v_call: TRBV10-1
d_call: -
j_call: TRBJ2-7
cdr3_aa: CASSEKRTYEQYF
cdr3_nt: TGCGCCAGCAGTGAGAAACGGACCTACGAGCAGTACTTC

clone_size: -
v_call: TRBV7-2
d_call: -
j_call: TRBJ2-7
cdr3_aa: CASSLRSSAYEQYF
cdr3_nt: TGTGCCAGCAGCTTAAGATCCAGCGCTTACGAGCAGTACTTC

clone_size: -
v_call: TRBV18
d_call: -
j_call: TRBJ1-2
cdr3_aa: CASSPLAVRTNYGYTF
cdr3_nt: TGTGCCAGCTCACCATTGGCAGTTAGGACTAACTATGGCTACACCTTC

clone_size: few
v_call: TRBV7-9
d_call: -
j_call: TRBJ1-1
cdr3_aa: CASSFRGTVNTEAFF
cdr3_nt: TGTGCCAGCAGCTTTCGGGGCACAGTGAACACTGAAGCTTTCTTT

clone_size: -
v_call: TRBV9
d_call: -
j_call: TRBJ2-2
cdr3_aa: CASSVGSANTGELFF
cdr3_nt: TGTGCCAGCAGCGTGGGGAGTGCGAACACCGGGGAGCTGTTTTTT

clone_size: once
v_call: TRBV20-1
d_call: -
j_call: TRBJ2-7
cdr3_aa: CSALRDTAYEQYF
cdr3_nt: TGCAGTGCTCTGCGGGACACCGCCTACGAGCAGTACTTC

clone_size: few
v_call: TRBV5-1
d_call: TRBD2
j_call: TRBJ2-7
cdr3_aa: CASSEGTSGYYEQYF
cdr3_nt: TGCGCCAGCAGCGAAGGGACTAGCGGATACTACGAGCAGTACTTC

clone_size: -
v_call: TRBV28
d_call: -
j_call: TRBJ1-6
cdr3_aa: CASSFFEVAPTLHF
cdr3_nt: TGTGCCAGCAGTTTTTTCGAGGTGGCCCCCACCCTCCACTTT

clone_size: -
v_call: TRBV29-1
d_call: -
j_call: TRBJ2-7
cdr3_aa: CSVAVGTLTYEQYF
cdr3_nt: TGCAGCGTTGCCGTGGGGACATTGACCTACGAGCAGTACTTC

clone_size: few
v_call: TRBV6-5
d_call: TRBD1
j_call: TRBJ2-1
cdr3_aa: CASSYGQGFHEQFF
cdr3_nt: TGTGCCAGCAGTTACGGACAGGGTTTCCATGAGCAGTTCTTC

clone_size: -
v_call: TRBV2
d_call: -
j_call: TRBJ2-1
cdr3_aa: CASREERWEQFF
cdr3_nt: TGTGCCAGCAGGGAAGAGAGGTGGGAGCAGTTCTTC

clone_size: few
v_call: TRBV7-9
d_call: -
j_call: TRBJ2-2
cdr3_aa: CASSLAGSGELFF
cdr3_nt: TGTGCCAGCAGCTTAGCAGGGTCCGGGGAGCTGTTTTTT

clone_size: many
v_call: TRBV5-1
d_call: TRBD1
j_call: TRBJ2-7
cdr3_aa: CASSRTGDPAYEQYF
cdr3_nt: TGCGCCAGCAGCCGGACAGGGGATCCCGCCTACGAGCAGTACTTC

clone_size: few
v_call: TRBV7-9
d_call: TRBD1
j_call: TRBJ1-3
cdr3_aa: CASRPTTGATGNTIYF
cdr3_nt: TGTGCCAGCAGACCAACGACAGGGGCGACTGGAAACACCATATATTTT

clone_size: -
v_call: TRBV6-5
d_call: -
j_call: TRBJ1-3
cdr3_aa: CASSYSRRGAGNTIYF
cdr3_nt: TGTGCCAGCAGTTACTCCCGGAGAGGGGCTGGAAACACCATATATTTT

clone_size: few
v_call: TRBV6-2/TRBV6-3
d_call: -
j_call: TRBJ2-3
cdr3_aa: CASSYGGMETDTQYF
cdr3_nt: TGTGCCAGCAGTTACGGCGGGATGGAGACAGATACGCAGTATTTT

clone_size: few
v_call: TRBV4-1
d_call: -
j_call: TRBJ2-5
cdr3_aa: CASSQDFGGLQETQYF
cdr3_nt: TGCGCCAGCAGCCAAGATTTCGGGGGGCTCCAAGAGACCCAGTACTTC

clone_size: -
v_call: TRBV5-6
d_call: -
j_call: TRBJ1-1
cdr3_aa: CASSGRQLNTEAFF
cdr3_nt: TGTGCCAGCAGCGGCCGACAGCTGAACACTGAAGCTTTCTTT

clone_size: few
v_call: TRBV4-1
d_call: -
j_call: TRBJ2-1
cdr3_aa: CASSPQNYNEQFF
cdr3_nt: TGCGCCAGCAGCCCTCAGAATTACAATGAGCAGTTCTTC

clone_size: -
v_call: TRBV7-2
d_call: TRBD2
j_call: TRBJ2-1
cdr3_aa: CASSSPSGRAVNEQFF
cdr3_nt: TGTGCCAGCAGCTCGCCTAGCGGGAGGGCCGTAAATGAGCAGTTCTTC

clone_size: few
v_call: TRBV7-3
d_call: TRBD1
j_call: TRBJ2-3
cdr3_aa: CASSLTGQGIGAQYF
cdr3_nt: TGTGCCAGCAGCTTAACGGGACAGGGTATAGGAGCGCAGTATTTT

clone_size: many
v_call: TRBV9
d_call: TRBD2
j_call: TRBJ2-5
cdr3_aa: CASSATAGRQETQYF
cdr3_nt: TGTGCCAGCAGCGCCACAGCGGGGAGGCAAGAGACCCAGTACTTC

clone_size: -
v_call: TRBV28
d_call: TRBD1
j_call: TRBJ2-7
cdr3_aa: CASSPPGQGVSSGNYEQYF
cdr3_nt: TGTGCCAGCAGTCCCCCGGGACAGGGGGTATCTAGTGGAAACTACGAGCAGTACTTC

clone_size: few
v_call: TRBV6-5
d_call: TRBD1
j_call: TRBJ1-4
cdr3_aa: CASSNTLGQATNEKLFF
cdr3_nt: TGTGCCAGCAGTAACACCCTCGGACAGGCAACTAATGAAAAACTGTTTTTT

clone_size: -
v_call: TRBV29-1
d_call: -
j_call: TRBJ2-5
cdr3_aa: CSVAQAGETQYF
cdr3_nt: TGCAGCGTTGCCCAGGCCGGAGAGACCCAGTACTTC

clone_size: few
v_call: TRBV28
d_call: TRBD2
j_call: TRBJ2-1
cdr3_aa: CASSLRGLAGAPQFF
cdr3_nt: TGTGCCAGCAGTTTAAGGGGACTAGCGGGGGCCCCTCAGTTCTTC

clone_size: few
v_call: TRBV28
d_call: -
j_call: TRBJ1-5
cdr3_aa: CASSLFEAFSNQPQHF
cdr3_nt: TGTGCCAGCAGTTTATTTGAGGCATTTAGCAATCAGCCCCAGCATTTT

clone_size: -
v_call: TRBV5-1
d_call: -
j_call: TRBJ1-6
cdr3_aa: CASSLDEGRVSSPLHF
cdr3_nt: TGCGCCAGCAGCCTGGACGAAGGGAGGGTCTCCTCACCCCTCCACTTT

clone_size: -
v_call: TRBV12-3/TRBV12-4
d_call: TRBD2
j_call: TRBJ2-1
cdr3_aa: CASSLGEGGSQDEQFF
cdr3_nt: TGTGCCAGCAGCCTAGGGGAGGGCGGGAGCCAGGATGAGCAGTTCTTC

clone_size: -
v_call: TRBV6-1
d_call: -
j_call: TRBJ1-5
cdr3_aa: CASSEALVGQPQHF
cdr3_nt: TGTGCCAGCAGTGAAGCTCTAGTTGGGCAGCCCCAGCATTTT

clone_size: -
v_call: TRBV19
d_call: TRBD2
j_call: TRBJ2-6
cdr3_aa: CASSLPRWREVGPGANVLTF
cdr3_nt: TGTGCCAGTAGTCTCCCCCGATGGCGGGAGGTAGGACCCGGGGCCAACGTCCTGACTTTC

clone_size: many
v_call: TRBV27
d_call: TRBD1
j_call: TRBJ2-2
cdr3_aa: CASRDRTGTGNAGELFF
cdr3_nt: TGTGCCAGCAGGGATAGAACCGGGACAGGGAACGCCGGGGAGCTGTTTTTT

clone_size: few
v_call: TRBV7-9
d_call: TRBD1
j_call: TRBJ1-4
cdr3_aa: CASSPWDRGATNEKLFF
cdr3_nt: TGTGCCAGCAGCCCCTGGGACAGGGGAGCAACTAATGAAAAACTGTTTTTT

clone_size: -
v_call: TRBV12-3/TRBV12-4
d_call: -
j_call: TRBJ2-1
cdr3_aa: CASNIRSDSYNEQFF
cdr3_nt: TGTGCCAGCAATATACGCTCCGATTCCTACAATGAGCAGTTCTTC

clone_size: once
v_call: TRBV12-3/TRBV12-4
d_call: -
j_call: TRBJ1-1
cdr3_aa: CASTQLGSNTEAFF
cdr3_nt: TGTGCCAGCACCCAGTTAGGGAGCAACACTGAAGCTTTCTTT

clone_size: few
v_call: TRBV28
d_call: -
j_call: TRBJ1-1
cdr3_aa: CASSLAGMNTEAFF
cdr3_nt: TGTGCCAGCAGTTTAGCGGGGATGAACACTGAAGCTTTCTTT

clone_size: -
v_call: TRBV27
d_call: TRBD1
j_call: TRBJ1-1
cdr3_aa: CASSLSGQGVGAFF
cdr3_nt: TGTGCCAGCAGTTTATCGGGACAGGGAGTGGGAGCTTTCTTT

clone_size: -
v_call: TRBV29-1
d_call: TRBD2
j_call: TRBJ2-7
cdr3_aa: CSVESGLAAYF
cdr3_nt: TGCAGCGTTGAATCGGGACTAGCGGCATACTTC

clone_size: -
v_call: TRBV12-3/TRBV12-4
d_call: -
j_call: TRBJ1-5
cdr3_aa: CASTVDNRDQPQHF
cdr3_nt: TGTGCCAGCACCGTGGACAATCGGGATCAGCCCCAGCATTTT

clone_size: few
v_call: TRBV6-5
d_call: -
j_call: TRBJ1-1
cdr3_aa: CASGRTETEAFF
cdr3_nt: TGTGCCAGCGGACGGACCGAGACTGAAGCTTTCTTT

clone_size: -
v_call: TRBV12-3/TRBV12-4
d_call: -
j_call: TRBJ1-2
cdr3_aa: CASSRFLRDNTLGYGYTF
cdr3_nt: TGTGCCAGCAGCCGATTTCTCCGGGACAACACCCTTGGCTATGGCTACACCTTC

clone_size: -
v_call: TRBV18
d_call: TRBD2
j_call: TRBJ2-5
cdr3_aa: CASSPSSGAETQYF
cdr3_nt: TGTGCCAGCTCACCATCCAGCGGGGCAGAGACCCAGTACTTC

clone_size: few
v_call: TRBV12-3/TRBV12-4
d_call: -
j_call: TRBJ1-1
cdr3_aa: CASSSRRVEAFF
cdr3_nt: TGTGCCAGCAGTTCGCGACGGGTTGAAGCTTTCTTT

clone_size: many
v_call: TRBV6-5
d_call: -
j_call: TRBJ1-2
cdr3_aa: CASSHRDGYGYTF
cdr3_nt: TGTGCCAGCAGTCACAGGGATGGCTATGGCTACACCTTC

clone_size: few
v_call: TRBV28
d_call: -
j_call: TRBJ2-7
cdr3_aa: CASLLVGGLAYEQYF
cdr3_nt: TGTGCCAGCCTACTTGTGGGGGGACTTGCCTACGAGCAGTACTTC

clone_size: many
v_call: TRBV19
d_call: TRBD2
j_call: TRBJ2-3
cdr3_aa: CASSIGSGGDTQYF
cdr3_nt: TGTGCCAGTAGTATCGGCTCGGGGGGTGATACGCAGTATTTT

clone_size: few
v_call: TRBV2
d_call: TRBD1
j_call: TRBJ2-3
cdr3_aa: CASSGQGLGSTDTQYF
cdr3_nt: TGTGCCAGCAGTGGACAGGGTTTGGGTAGCACAGATACGCAGTATTTT

clone_size: few
v_call: TRBV27
d_call: -
j_call: TRBJ1-5
cdr3_aa: CASSFRSLRGGPQHF
cdr3_nt: TGTGCCAGCAGTTTTCGATCCCTGCGAGGGGGGCCCCAGCATTTT